This TCR beta chain derives from a study of CD8 T cells in ankylosing spondylitis. Study-wide results and limits: The study identified a TCR beta motif of under ten highly homologous variants that appeared characteristic of ankylosing spondylitis blood.

Trimming shortened V by 1 base and J by 7 bases, and 4 bases separated the two germline ends. CDR1 is MGHRA and CDR2 is YSYEKL in the germline V gene. CDR3 length: 11 residues. Making the TCR beta libraries involved quantitative 5'-RACE with molecular barcodes. TCRdb ran MiXCR on the 5' RACE reads and lists one entry per CDR3 protein. The table records fewer than 250,000 distinct CDR3 sequences, approximately 20% of them present only once. A few counts support this clonotype. Its antigen is not identified. The specimen was blood, either unsorted or a sorted T cell fraction (not recorded which). The TCR comes from a male donor with ankylosing spondylitis. The chain couples TRBV4-1 to TRBJ1-1; D gene ambiguous. The CDR3 here is CASSQGLEAFF. CDR3 coding DNA: TGCGCCAGCAGCCAAGGTCTTGAAGCTTTCTTT.